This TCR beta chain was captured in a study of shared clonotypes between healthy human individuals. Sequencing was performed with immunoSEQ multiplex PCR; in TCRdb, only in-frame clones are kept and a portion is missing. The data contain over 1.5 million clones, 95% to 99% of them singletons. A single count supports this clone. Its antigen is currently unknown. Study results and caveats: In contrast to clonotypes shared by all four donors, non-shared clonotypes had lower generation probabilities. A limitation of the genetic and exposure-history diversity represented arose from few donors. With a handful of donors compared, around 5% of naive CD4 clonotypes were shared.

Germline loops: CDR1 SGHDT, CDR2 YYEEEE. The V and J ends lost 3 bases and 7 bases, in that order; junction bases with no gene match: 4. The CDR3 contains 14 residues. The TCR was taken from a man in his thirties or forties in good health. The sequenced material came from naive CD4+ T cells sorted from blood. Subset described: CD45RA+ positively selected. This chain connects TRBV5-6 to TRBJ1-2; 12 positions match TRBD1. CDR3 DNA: TGTGCCAGCAGCTGGGACAGGGGGCGCGCTGGCTACACCTTC. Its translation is CASSWDRGRAGYTF.